What follows is one T cell receptor (beta chain) and its context. This CDR3 spans 14 amino acids. Trimming at V came to 3 bases and at J to 0 bases, leaving 1 base not matched to a gene. The germline CDR1 and CDR2 sequences are LGHDT and YNNKEL (reference sequence). The data were taken from a study of blood T cell repertoires in COVID-19. Sequenced by immunoSEQ multiplex PCR; TCRdb stores in-frame clones only, minus some. The sample shows approximately 75,000 clones, 82% of them seen only once. The sequenced sample was peripheral blood. The rearrangement joins TRBV3-1 (or the pseudogene TRBV3-2) to TRBJ1-1; 7 bases align to TRBD1. The sequence derives from a human donor in a cohort sampled during active COVID-19. CDR3 nucleotides: TGTGCCAGCAGCCAGGGGACAGTGAACACTGAAGCTTTCTTT. Protein product: CASSQGTVNTEAFF.